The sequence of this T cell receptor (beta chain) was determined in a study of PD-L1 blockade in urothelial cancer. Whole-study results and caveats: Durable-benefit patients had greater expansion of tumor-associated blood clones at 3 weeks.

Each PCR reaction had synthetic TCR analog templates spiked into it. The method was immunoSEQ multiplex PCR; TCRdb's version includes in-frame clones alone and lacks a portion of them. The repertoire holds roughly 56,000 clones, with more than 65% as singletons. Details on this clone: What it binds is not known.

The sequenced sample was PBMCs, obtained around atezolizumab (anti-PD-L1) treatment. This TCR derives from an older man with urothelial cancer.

CDR3 sequence: CASSRSGRRSYEQYF. In DNA form, the CDR3 reads TGTGCCAGCTCCCGGAGCGGGAGGCGTTCCTACGAGCAGTACTTC. This chain uses TRBV2 with TRBJ2-7, with 9 bases fitting TRBD2. Germline CDR1 reads SNHLY; CDR2 reads FYNNEI. The CDR3 has 15 amino acids. V dropped 8 bases and J dropped 1; count of bases not matched to a gene: 9.